The 13 T cell receptor beta chains below all came from one sample that was sequenced in a study of cytotoxic CD8 clonotypes in ibrutinib-treated CLL. The data were produced by immunoSEQ multiplex PCR, yet TCRdb's version contains in-frame clones alone and is incomplete. The top ten clones hold 51% of a sample with around 25,000 clones, 65% to 70% of them seen once. The source material was PBMCs, sampled at disease progression, from a patient treated with ibrutinib. These receptor sequences come from a human donor with chronic lymphocytic leukemia.

This chain uses TRBV4-1 with TRBJ2-7; 9 bases are shared with TRBD1. CDR3 length: 20 residues. Trimming at V came to 3 bases and at J to 3 bases, leaving 21 bases not matched to a gene. Germline values: CDR1 MGHRA, CDR2 YSYEKL. CDR3 region: CASSHPKNRDREGGSYEQYF. Here the CDR3 DNA reads TGCGCCAGCAGCCATCCCAAAAACCGGGACAGGGAGGGTGGTAGCTACGAGCAGTACTTC.

This clone was seen ten or more times. The chain links TRBV6-5 to TRBJ1-1, with D perhaps TRBD1 (5 bases). V gave up 3 bases and J gave up 6 bases, with 11 bases separating them. Germline CDR1 and CDR2: MNHEY and SVGAGI. The CDR3 consists of 13 residues. The CDR3 DNA sequence: TGTGCCAGCAGTTATGTGGGAGGGGCTGAAGCTTTCTTT. It translates to CASSYVGGAEAFF.

This chain connects TRBV5-1 to TRBJ2-5, with 11 bases lining up with TRBD2. Germline assignment: CDR1 SGHRS and CDR2 YFSETQ. The junction had 2 bases not matched to a gene; V was cut back by 4 bases and J by 3 bases. The CDR3 is made up of 14 amino acids. CDR3 region: CASSQTSGEETQYF. The DNA of the CDR3 is TGCGCCAGCAGCCAGACTAGCGGGGAAGAGACCCAGTACTTC.

This clone occurred once. The rearrangement uses TRBV7-9 and TRBJ1-6, with 8 nucleotides matching TRBD1. Trimming took 1 base from V and 8 from J; bases not matched to a gene: 1. The CDR3 is made up of 14 amino acids. Germline V gene data show CDR1 as SEHNR and CDR2 as FQNEAQ (reference sequence). In DNA form, the CDR3 reads TGTGCCAGCAGCTTAGACAGGGGGTATTCACCCCTCCACTTT. Its protein is CASSLDRGYSPLHF.

The chain carries TRBV6-6 and TRBJ1-6; unclear D gene. The ends were cut back, 3 bases at V and 10 bases at J, with 7 bases in the middle. The germline CDR1 and CDR2 sequences are MNHNY and SVGAGI (reference sequence). The CDR3 has 12 residues. The CDR3 nucleotides are TGTGCCAGCAGTTATGAGGAATCACCCCTCCACTTT. Its protein is CASSYEESPLHF.

The sample holds one count of this clone. This chain connects TRBV6-6 to TRBJ1-4; possibly TRBD1 for D (6 bases). Germline CDR1 reads MNHNY; CDR2 reads SVGAGI (reference sequence). Trimming removed 6 bases from V and 6 bases from J, with 14 bases in between. The CDR3 runs to 14 residues. CDR3 in DNA: TGTGCCAGCAGACCAGGGACATTCGATGAAAAACTGTTTTTT. Translation: CASRPGTFDEKLFF.

The rearrangement uses TRBV27 and TRBJ2-2; D gene ambiguous. V lost 3 bases to trimming and J lost 11 bases, with 10 bases between them. The CDR3 spans 12 residues. Germline CDR1 MNHEY, CDR2 SMNVEV (reference sequence). As DNA, the CDR3 is TGTGCCAGCAGTTTCCGAGACGGAGAGCTGTTTTTT. This translates into CASSFRDGELFF.

The chain uses TRBV18 and TRBJ1-2; no reliable D call. The germline V gene has CDR1 KGHSH and CDR2 LQKENI. The CDR3 is made up of 12 amino acids. Trimming pared 2 bases from V and 7 bases from J, leaving 8 bases between. CDR3 region: CASSPWGTGYTF. The CDR3 DNA is TGTGCCAGCTCACCATGGGGAACTGGCTACACCTTC.

V is TRBV5-1 and J is TRBJ1-1; possibly TRBD1 for D (6 bases). The CDR3 has 15 amino acids. Germline CDR1 and CDR2: SGHRS and YFSETQ. The V end lost 6 bases, the J end lost 0 bases, and 15 bases lay between the germline ends. In nucleotides, the CDR3 is TGCGCCAGCAACCGTCAAACAGGGTTGAACACTGAAGCTTTCTTT. Amino acid sequence: CASNRQTGLNTEAFF.

The chain couples TRBV29-1 to TRBJ2-1, with TRBD2 matching 9 bases. CDR1 is SQVTM, CDR2 ANQGSEA, per germline. Losses at the gene ends were 8 bases for V and 2 bases for J; bases not matched to a gene: 4. This CDR3 comprises 13 residues. This CDR3 is CSHSGGPYNEQFF. DNA of the CDR3: TGCAGCCATAGCGGGGGCCCCTACAATGAGCAGTTCTTC.

This chain links TRBV2 with TRBJ2-3; 12 bases line up with TRBD2. Trimming at V came to 5 bases and at J to 4 bases, leaving 19 bases not matched to a gene. This CDR3 contains 20 residues. CDR1 SNHLY and CDR2 FYNNEI come from the germline V gene. CDR3 DNA: TGTGCCAGCAGTTTCTATAATTACCCCCTACTAGCGGGGGGCGCAGATACGCAGTATTTT. This encodes CASSFYNYPLLAGGADTQYF. The complete variable domain, with remaining parts taken from reference TRBV2 and TRBJ2-3, reads EPEVTQTPSHQVTQMGQEVILRCVPISNHLYFYWYRQILGQKVEFLVSFYNNEISEKSEIFDDQFSVERPDGSNFTLKIRSTKLEDSAMYFCASSFYNYPLLAGGADTQYFGPGTRLTVL.

The V gene is TRBV19, the J gene TRBJ2-7, with TRBD1 matching over 9 bases. Unmatched junction bases numbered 4, after V lost 5 bases and J lost 5 bases. The CDR3 totals 13 residues. CDR1 LNHDA and CDR2 SQIVND come from the germline V gene (reference sequence). In nucleotides, the CDR3 is TGTGCCAGTAGTCCCCGGGACAGGGACGAGCAGTACTTC. Protein sequence: CASSPRDRDEQYF. The full variable domain, with the rest looked up from reference TRBV19 and TRBJ2-7, is DGGITQSPKYLFRKEGQNVTLSCEQNLNHDAMYWYRQDPGQGLRLIYYSQIVNDFQKGDIAEGYSVSREKKESFPLTVTSAQKNPTAFYLCASSPRDRDEQYFGPGTRLTVT.

In this sample, this clone turned up once. J is TRBJ1-5 and V is TRBV18, with TRBD1 matching 9 bases. CDR3 length: 16 residues. The germline CDR1 and CDR2 sequences are KGHSH and LQKENI. The J segment lost 0 bases and the V segment lost 4 bases, leaving 4 bases of the junction unmatched. The CDR3 sequence: CASSRDRAYSNQPQHF. The DNA for the CDR3 is TGTGCCAGCTCACGGGACAGGGCATATAGCAATCAGCCCCAGCATTTT. Variable domain in full (rest from reference TRBV18 and TRBJ1-5): NAGVMQNPRHLVRRRGQEARLRCSPMKGHSHVYWYRQLPEEGLKFMVYLQKENIIDESGMPKERFSAEFPKEGPSILRIQQVVRGDSAAYFCASSRDRAYSNQPQHFGDGTRLSIL.